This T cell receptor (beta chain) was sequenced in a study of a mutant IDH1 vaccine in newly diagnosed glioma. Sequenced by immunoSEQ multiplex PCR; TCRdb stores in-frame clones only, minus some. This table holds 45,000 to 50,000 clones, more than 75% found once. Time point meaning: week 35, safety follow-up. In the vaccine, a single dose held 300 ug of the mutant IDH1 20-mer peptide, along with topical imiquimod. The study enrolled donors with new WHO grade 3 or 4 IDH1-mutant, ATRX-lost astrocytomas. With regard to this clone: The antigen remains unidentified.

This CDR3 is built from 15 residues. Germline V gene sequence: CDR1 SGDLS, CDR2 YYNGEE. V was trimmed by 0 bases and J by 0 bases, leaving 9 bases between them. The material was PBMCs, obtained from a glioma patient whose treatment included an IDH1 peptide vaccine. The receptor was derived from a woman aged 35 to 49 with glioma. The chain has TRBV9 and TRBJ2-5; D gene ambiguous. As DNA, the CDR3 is TGTGCCAGCAGCGTAGATAACGGGTACCAAGAGACCCAGTACTTC. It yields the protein CASSVDNGYQETQYF.